This T cell receptor beta chain was captured by sequencing in a study of blood T cell repertoires in COVID-19. On the study more broadly: Both acute and convalescent COVID-19 samples were obtained from the United States, Italy and Spain. T cells, B-cell-depleted T cells, or PBMCs supplied cDNA or gDNA.

In the original workflow: Cell counts per sample came from amplifying reference gene primers. Sequencing used immunoSEQ multiplex PCR; TCRdb keeps in-frame clones, though not all of them. V, J and clone size are those of that table, while D and trimming were read from the DNA. The sample carries tens of thousands of clones, 88% recorded once. Germline assignment: CDR1 MNHNY and CDR2 SVGAGI (reference sequence). V dropped 8 bases and J dropped 4; count of bases not matched to a gene: 3. This CDR3 spans 13 amino acids. Material for sequencing was peripheral blood. The chain has TRBV6-6 and TRBJ2-2, with 8 bases that match TRBD2. This sequence was found in a woman older than 75 with active COVID-19. The CDR3 sequence is CASVREVTGELFF. In nucleotides, the CDR3 is TGTGCCAGCGTGCGGGAGGTCACCGGGGAGCTGTTTTTT.